What follows is one TCR beta chain and its context. The data are from a study of blood T cell repertoires in COVID-19. CDR1 and CDR2 (germline): MRHNA, SNTAGT. This CDR3 spans 14 amino acids. Deletions cut 7 bases from V and 4 bases from J, with 15 bases between. Repertoires were generated with immunoSEQ multiplex PCR, while TCRdb's copy carries only in-frame clones and drops some. The sample holds fewer than 90,000 clones, 86% seen once. Sequenced material: peripheral blood. The source of this sequence is a man aged 80 or over in a cohort sampled during active COVID-19. The genes are TRBV6-4 and TRBJ2-3, with D tentatively TRBD1 (8 bases). CDR3 nucleotides: TGTGCCAGCAAGCTAACAGGGGGGGCAGATACGCAGTATTTT. It encodes CASKLTGGADTQYF.